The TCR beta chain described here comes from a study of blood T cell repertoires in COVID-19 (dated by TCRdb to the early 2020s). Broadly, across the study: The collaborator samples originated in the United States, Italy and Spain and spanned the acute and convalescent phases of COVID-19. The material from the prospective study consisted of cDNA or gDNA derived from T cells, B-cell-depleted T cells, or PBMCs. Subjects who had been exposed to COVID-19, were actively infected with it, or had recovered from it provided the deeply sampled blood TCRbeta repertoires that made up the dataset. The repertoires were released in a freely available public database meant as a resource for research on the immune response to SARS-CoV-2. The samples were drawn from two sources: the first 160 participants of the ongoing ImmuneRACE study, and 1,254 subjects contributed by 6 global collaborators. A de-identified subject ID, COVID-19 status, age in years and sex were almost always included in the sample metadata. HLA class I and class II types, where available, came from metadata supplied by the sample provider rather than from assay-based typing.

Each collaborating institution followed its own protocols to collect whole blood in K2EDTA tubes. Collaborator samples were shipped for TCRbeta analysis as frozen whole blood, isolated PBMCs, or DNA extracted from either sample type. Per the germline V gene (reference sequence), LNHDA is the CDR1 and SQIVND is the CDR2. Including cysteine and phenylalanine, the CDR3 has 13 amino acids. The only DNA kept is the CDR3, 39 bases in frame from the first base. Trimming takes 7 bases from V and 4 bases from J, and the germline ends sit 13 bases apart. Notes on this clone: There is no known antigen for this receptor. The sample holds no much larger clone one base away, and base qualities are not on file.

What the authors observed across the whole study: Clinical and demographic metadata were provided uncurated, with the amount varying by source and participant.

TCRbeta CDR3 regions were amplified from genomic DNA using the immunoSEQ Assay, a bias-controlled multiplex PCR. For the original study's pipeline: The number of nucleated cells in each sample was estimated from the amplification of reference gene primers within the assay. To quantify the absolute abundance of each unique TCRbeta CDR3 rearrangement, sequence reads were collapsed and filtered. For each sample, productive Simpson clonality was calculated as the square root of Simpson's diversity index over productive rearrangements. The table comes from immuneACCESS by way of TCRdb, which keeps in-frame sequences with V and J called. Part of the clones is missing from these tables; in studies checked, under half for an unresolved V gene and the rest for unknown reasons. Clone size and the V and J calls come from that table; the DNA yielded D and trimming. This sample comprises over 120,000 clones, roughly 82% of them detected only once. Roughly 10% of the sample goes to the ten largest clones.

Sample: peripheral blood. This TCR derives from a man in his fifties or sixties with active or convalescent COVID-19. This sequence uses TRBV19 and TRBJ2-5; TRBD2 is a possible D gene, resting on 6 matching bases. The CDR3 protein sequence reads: CASNGGATETQYF. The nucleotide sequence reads TGTGCCAGTAATGGAGGGGCTACAGAGACCCAGTACTTC. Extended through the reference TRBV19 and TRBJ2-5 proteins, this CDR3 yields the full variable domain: DGGITQSPKYLFRKEGQNVTLSCEQNLNHDAMYWYRQDPGQGLRLIYYSQIVNDFQKGDIAEGYSVSREKKESFPLTVTSAQKNPTAFYLCASNGGATETQYFGPGTRLLVL.